This paragraph covers one TCR beta chain sequence. This record belongs to a study of blood T cell repertoires in COVID-19. This CDR3 has 15 amino acids. V gave up 6 bases and J gave up 5 bases, with 16 bases separating them. Per the germline V gene, CDR1 is SNHLY and CDR2 is FYNNEI. Using immunoSEQ multiplex PCR, the repertoire was profiled, and TCRdb retains in-frame clones only, with some absent. The sample has hundreds of thousands of clones, about 85% seen once. The sequenced sample was peripheral blood. This sequence was found in a human donor in a cohort sampled during active COVID-19. The chain is built from TRBV2 and TRBJ2-2, with D perhaps matching TRBD1 (6 bases). This CDR3 is CASSRQVDWTGELFF. The CDR3 DNA sequence: TGTGCCAGCAGCCGACAGGTCGATTGGACCGGGGAGCTGTTTTTT.